This is a list of T cell receptor beta chains from one sample in a study of post-analysis software for immune sequencing data. Each CDR3 protein gets one entry after TCRdb re-called the PCR reads with MiXCR. The sample gives about 540,000 distinct CDR3 sequences, roughly 34% of which show up once; about 6% is in the top ten. The material sequenced was blood. The receptor set was obtained from a girl aged 2 to 17 with multiple sclerosis. The CDR3 runs from the conserved cysteine through the conserved F or W. D genes are given only for firm matches. Clone size is shown for a subset of rows, as once, few, many or a class of expanded clone.

v_call: TRBV6-5
d_call: .
clone_size: few
j_call: TRBJ2-5
cdr3_nt: TGTGCCAGCAAGGGTAGGGACAAACAGTACCAAGAGACCCAGTACTTC
cdr3_aa: CASKGRDKQYQETQYF

v_call: TRBV18
d_call: .
clone_size: .
j_call: TRBJ1-2
cdr3_nt: TGTGCCAGCTCCGCCGTGCGGGGGCTAGAGGGCTACACCTTC
cdr3_aa: CASSAVRGLEGYTF

v_call: TRBV6-6
d_call: .
clone_size: few
j_call: TRBJ2-7
cdr3_nt: TGTGCCAGCAGTTACTCGGTCCAAAGGAATACCTACGAGCAGTACTTC
cdr3_aa: CASSYSVQRNTYEQYF

v_call: TRBV6-5
d_call: .
clone_size: few
j_call: TRBJ2-6
cdr3_nt: TGTGCCAGCAGTTCGAGGGCTGGGGCCAACGTCCTGACTTTC
cdr3_aa: CASSSRAGANVLTF

v_call: TRBV11-2
d_call: .
clone_size: few
j_call: TRBJ2-5
cdr3_nt: TGTGCCAGCAGCTTAGATCATTGGGACCAGTACTTC
cdr3_aa: CASSLDHWDQYF

v_call: TRBV11-2
d_call: .
clone_size: .
j_call: TRBJ2-3
cdr3_nt: TGTGCCAGCAGCTTAGAAGTACGAGAGAGGCAGTATTTT
cdr3_aa: CASSLEVRERQYF

v_call: TRBV20-1
d_call: TRBD1
clone_size: .
j_call: TRBJ2-1
cdr3_nt: TGCAGTGCCGAAGAGGGACAGGGGTTCAATGAGCAGTTCTTC
cdr3_aa: CSAEEGQGFNEQFF

v_call: TRBV7-9
d_call: TRBD1
clone_size: few
j_call: TRBJ2-1
cdr3_nt: TGTGCCAGCAGCTCGGGGACAGGCCGTTACAATGAGCAGTTCTTC
cdr3_aa: CASSSGTGRYNEQFF

v_call: TRBV20-1
d_call: .
clone_size: many
j_call: TRBJ2-7
cdr3_nt: TGCAGTGCTAGAGATGACAGCCCCTACGAGCAGTACTTC
cdr3_aa: CSARDDSPYEQYF

v_call: TRBV6-1
d_call: .
clone_size: once
j_call: TRBJ2-3
cdr3_nt: TGTGCCAGCAGTGCTGAGCTTTTGGGCACAGATACGCAGTATTTT
cdr3_aa: CASSAELLGTDTQYF

v_call: TRBV10-1
d_call: .
clone_size: .
j_call: TRBJ1-1
cdr3_nt: TGCGCCAGCAGTGAGTCGGGAGGGGGAAGGACTGAAGCTTTCTTT
cdr3_aa: CASSESGGGRTEAFF

v_call: TRBV5-1
d_call: .
clone_size: few
j_call: TRBJ1-2
cdr3_nt: TGCGCCAGCAGCTTGTCAGCTAACTATGGCTACACCTTC
cdr3_aa: CASSLSANYGYTF

v_call: TRBV27
d_call: TRBD2
clone_size: .
j_call: TRBJ2-7
cdr3_nt: TGTGCCAGCAGTTTAACGCAGGGCAGCGGGAGAGCCTACGAGCAGTACTTC
cdr3_aa: CASSLTQGSGRAYEQYF

v_call: TRBV12-3/TRBV12-4
d_call: TRBD2
clone_size: .
j_call: TRBJ2-3
cdr3_nt: TGTGCCAGCAGTTTAGACGGACTAGCGGGCACAGATACGCAGTATTTT
cdr3_aa: CASSLDGLAGTDTQYF

v_call: TRBV10-2
d_call: .
clone_size: .
j_call: TRBJ2-7
cdr3_nt: TGCGCCAGCAGTGAAATCTTAACGGGGGCGGGCTACGAGCAGTACTTC
cdr3_aa: CASSEILTGAGYEQYF

v_call: TRBV29-1
d_call: .
clone_size: many
j_call: TRBJ2-5
cdr3_nt: TGCAGCGTTGAAGAGAATTTGGGGGAGACCCAGTACTTC
cdr3_aa: CSVEENLGETQYF

v_call: TRBV18
d_call: .
clone_size: few
j_call: TRBJ2-1
cdr3_nt: TGTGCCAGCTCCCCCACGTTCCAGGGTTCCTACAATGAGCAGTTCTTC
cdr3_aa: CASSPTFQGSYNEQFF

v_call: TRBV15
d_call: .
clone_size: few
j_call: TRBJ1-2
cdr3_nt: TGTGCCACCAGCGGGGCTGGCCGAGGTGGCTACACCTTC
cdr3_aa: CATSGAGRGGYTF

v_call: TRBV20-1
d_call: TRBD1
clone_size: .
j_call: TRBJ1-1
cdr3_nt: TGCAGTGCTAGAGACGGGGACAGGGTCACTGAAGCTTTCTTT
cdr3_aa: CSARDGDRVTEAFF

v_call: TRBV5-1
d_call: .
clone_size: .
j_call: TRBJ1-4
cdr3_nt: TGCGCCAGCAGCTTGGGTCCGACTAATGAAAAACTGTTTTTT
cdr3_aa: CASSLGPTNEKLFF

v_call: TRBV10-3
d_call: .
clone_size: .
j_call: TRBJ1-1
cdr3_nt: TGTGCCATCAGTGACATACAACGTGACGGGGCTTTCTTT
cdr3_aa: CAISDIQRDGAFF

v_call: TRBV6-2/TRBV6-3
d_call: .
clone_size: .
j_call: TRBJ2-4
cdr3_nt: TGTGCCAGCAGTTACGGGAGCATTCTCAGCATTCAGTACTTC
cdr3_aa: CASSYGSILSIQYF

v_call: TRBV2
d_call: .
clone_size: .
j_call: TRBJ2-7
cdr3_nt: TGTGCCAGCAGCACCGGGACAAGGGCCTACGAGCAGTACTTC
cdr3_aa: CASSTGTRAYEQYF

v_call: TRBV3-1
d_call: .
clone_size: few
j_call: TRBJ2-4
cdr3_nt: TGTGCCAGCAGCCAAGTACAGAATGGAGGGGAGCAGTACTTC
cdr3_aa: CASSQVQNGGEQYF

v_call: TRBV5-1
d_call: TRBD1
clone_size: .
j_call: TRBJ1-4
cdr3_nt: TGCGCCAGCAGCTTGTCCCCGGGACAGGGGGCTCGAGCTGAAAAACTGTTTTTT
cdr3_aa: CASSLSPGQGARAEKLFF

v_call: TRBV25-1
d_call: .
clone_size: .
j_call: TRBJ2-1
cdr3_nt: TGTGCCAGCAGTGACACTCAGATCGGGAAGCAGTTCTTC
cdr3_aa: CASSDTQIGKQFF

v_call: TRBV6-2/TRBV6-3
d_call: TRBD2
clone_size: once
j_call: TRBJ2-7
cdr3_nt: TGTGCCAGCAGATCGGGACTAGCGGGGGCGAGCGAGCAGTACTTC
cdr3_aa: CASRSGLAGASEQYF

v_call: TRBV15
d_call: .
clone_size: .
j_call: TRBJ2-5
cdr3_nt: TGTGCCACCAGCAGAGATAGGATAGAGACCCAGTACTTC
cdr3_aa: CATSRDRIETQYF

v_call: TRBV15
d_call: .
clone_size: .
j_call: TRBJ2-2
cdr3_nt: TGTGCCACCAGCCCAGGGATAGGAGGGTTAGACACCGGGGAGCTGTTTTTT
cdr3_aa: CATSPGIGGLDTGELFF

v_call: TRBV20-1
d_call: TRBD2
clone_size: few
j_call: TRBJ2-7
cdr3_nt: TGCAGTGCTAGAGAGACTAGCGGCTACGAGCAGTACTTC
cdr3_aa: CSARETSGYEQYF

v_call: TRBV5-5
d_call: .
clone_size: few
j_call: TRBJ1-4
cdr3_nt: TGTGCCAGCAGCCCCCGGGACCTCGGCGAAAAACTGTTTTTT
cdr3_aa: CASSPRDLGEKLFF

v_call: TRBV29-1
d_call: TRBD1
clone_size: few
j_call: TRBJ2-5
cdr3_nt: TGCAGCGTTGTAGATTGGGACAGGGGATTGGAGACCCAGTACTTC
cdr3_aa: CSVVDWDRGLETQYF

v_call: TRBV4-1
d_call: .
clone_size: .
j_call: TRBJ2-1
cdr3_nt: TGCGCCAGCAGCCTCCGGGACCCCAGCGAGGGAGAGCAGTTCTTC
cdr3_aa: CASSLRDPSEGEQFF

v_call: TRBV29-1
d_call: TRBD1
clone_size: few
j_call: TRBJ2-2
cdr3_nt: TGCAGCGTCCGGGACAGGGGGCGGACCGGGGAGCTGTTTTTT
cdr3_aa: CSVRDRGRTGELFF

v_call: TRBV4-1
d_call: TRBD2
clone_size: .
j_call: TRBJ2-3
cdr3_nt: TGCGCCAGCAGCCAAGATGGACTAGCGGGGGGTCCAGATACGCAGTATTTT
cdr3_aa: CASSQDGLAGGPDTQYF

v_call: TRBV29-1
d_call: .
clone_size: .
j_call: TRBJ2-3
cdr3_nt: TGCAGCGTTGAAGTCGGGCCCGGGGCAGATACGCAGTATTTT
cdr3_aa: CSVEVGPGADTQYF

v_call: TRBV12-3/TRBV12-4
d_call: TRBD2
clone_size: .
j_call: TRBJ2-3
cdr3_nt: TGTGCCAGCAGTGCCGGGACTAGAAAGTATTTT
cdr3_aa: CASSAGTRKYF

v_call: TRBV5-1
d_call: .
clone_size: .
j_call: TRBJ2-5
cdr3_nt: TGCGCCAGCAGCGGGGATTCAAGAGAGACCCAGTACTTC
cdr3_aa: CASSGDSRETQYF

v_call: TRBV19
d_call: TRBD1
clone_size: few
j_call: TRBJ1-1
cdr3_nt: TGTGCCAGTAGTCCCGGACAGGGGCTGATCACTGAAGCTTTCTTT
cdr3_aa: CASSPGQGLITEAFF

v_call: TRBV19
d_call: TRBD1
clone_size: .
j_call: TRBJ2-1
cdr3_nt: TGTGCCAGTAGTCGACAGGGGGCGAGCAATGAGCAGTTCTTC
cdr3_aa: CASSRQGASNEQFF

v_call: TRBV6-6
d_call: .
clone_size: few
j_call: TRBJ2-7
cdr3_nt: TGTGCCAGCAGCCCCTCGGGGGCGGGGTCCTACGAGCAGTACTTC
cdr3_aa: CASSPSGAGSYEQYF

v_call: TRBV20-1
d_call: .
clone_size: few
j_call: TRBJ1-4
cdr3_nt: TGCAGTGCCCGGGGTGGCCTGGCAACTAATGAAAAACTGTTTTTT
cdr3_aa: CSARGGLATNEKLFF

v_call: TRBV5-1
d_call: .
clone_size: few
j_call: TRBJ2-3
cdr3_nt: TGCGCCAGCAGCCCTTTGGGGGGATTCACAGATACGCAGTATTTT
cdr3_aa: CASSPLGGFTDTQYF